The next 15 T cell receptor beta chains were all read from a single sample in a study of T cell repertoires in cytomegalovirus infection. These receptors have no identified antigens. Using its own MiXCR run on the reads, TCRdb lists one record per CDR3 protein. The repertoire includes approximately 1,000,000 distinct CDR3 sequences, around a third of them detected once, and over 11% sits in the top ten. This specimen was cultured CD8+ T cells from PBMCs, taken from culture after CMV antigen stimulation. These receptors came from a human donor in good health (CMV status not recorded). Some clones in this sample may be carry-over from other donors' samples.

This clonotype was seen many times. The V gene is TRBV7-6, the J gene TRBJ2-3; D is unclear. The V end lost 3 bases, the J end lost 1 base, and 11 bases lay between the germline ends. Germline lookup yields CDR1 SGHVS and CDR2 FNYEAQ. This CDR3 spans 15 amino acids. As DNA, the CDR3 is TGTGCCAGCAGCTTTCGAGGAATGGGCACAGATACGCAGTATTTT. Protein: CASSFRGMGTDTQYF.

The chain joins TRBV7-9 to TRBJ1-2; D is uncertain. The CDR3 is 16 residues long. V was trimmed by 1 base and J by 8 bases, leaving 20 bases between them. Germline lookup yields CDR1 SEHNR and CDR2 FQNEAQ (reference sequence). The DNA of the CDR3 is TGTGCCAGCAGCTTAGGAAGAGGAGAGAGGTTTGAGGGCTACACCTTC. Its protein product is CASSLGRGERFEGYTF.

This clonotype was picked up a small number of times. The rearrangement uses TRBV6-1 and TRBJ1-3; no definite D call. V was shortened by 1 base and J by 0 bases, with 13 bases between the two germline ends. The CDR3 runs 17 residues. Looked up from germline, CDR1 is MNHNS and CDR2 is SASEGT. CDR3 bases: TGTGCCAGCAGTGAAGGAAAGGCGGAATTCTCTGGAAACACCATATATTTT. Encoded protein: CASSEGKAEFSGNTIYF.

This clonotype was detected a few times. This chain links TRBV28 with TRBJ2-1; D is unclear. CDR1 MDHEN and CDR2 SYDVKM come from the germline V gene. V lost 1 base and J lost 5, with 9 bases in between. The CDR3 is 14 residues long. The CDR3 sequence: CASSLFGHHNEQFF. For the CDR3, the DNA is TGTGCCAGCAGTTTATTTGGCCATCACAATGAGCAGTTCTTC. Full variable domain (outside the CDR3, taken from reference TRBV28 and TRBJ2-1): DVKVTQSSRYLVKRTGEKVFLECVQDMDHENMFWYRQDPGLGLRLIYFSYDVKMKEKGDIPEGYSVSREKKERFSLILESASTNQTSMYLCASSLFGHHNEQFFGPGTRLTVL.

V usage is TRBV4-1 and J usage is TRBJ2-3; no definite D call. CDR1 and CDR2 from the germline V gene are MGHRA and YSYEKL. V was clipped by 0 bases and J by 7 bases, with 17 bases between them. CDR3 length: 16 residues. CDR3 in DNA: TGCGCCAGCAGCCAAGACGCGGAAATCAGTGATTATACGCAGTATTTT. This encodes CASSQDAEISDYTQYF.

Many counts were recorded for this clonotype. The chain employs TRBV12-3 or TRBV12-4 and TRBJ2-6, with TRBD1 matching over 8 bases. Germline trimming cut 3 bases from V and 0 bases from J; bases unmatched to any gene: 22. There are 23 residues in the CDR3. The CDR3 sequence: CASSFRLPENRDRISSGANVLTF. CDR3 sequence (DNA): TGTGCCAGCAGTTTTCGACTCCCGGAAAACCGGGACAGGATAAGCTCTGGGGCCAACGTCCTGACTTTC.

The V gene is TRBV19, the J gene TRBJ1-1; D ambiguous. This CDR3 is 13 amino acids long. Germline V lookup: CDR1 LNHDA, CDR2 SQIVND (reference sequence). V dropped 9 bases and J dropped 2 bases, with 13 bases sitting between them. CDR3 nucleotide sequence: TGTGCCAGCAGGCCAACAGCCAACACTGAAGCTTTCTTT. Amino acid sequence: CASRPTANTEAFF.

As for this clonotype: A read error may be the cause here, since a much bigger clone is one base away. The chain carries TRBV7-4 and TRBJ2-5; TRBD1 might be the D (5 bases). Germline assignment: CDR1 SGHVT and CDR2 SQSDAQ. The CDR3 is 14 amino acids. CDR3 sequence: CANSLGGRAETQYF. The CDR3 DNA sequence: TGTGCCAACAGCTTAGGCGGCAGGGCGGAGACCCAGTACTTC.

The chain employs TRBV6-2 or TRBV6-3 and TRBJ1-5; D unclear. Looked up from germline, CDR1 is MNHEY and CDR2 is SVGEGT. Trimming stripped 2 bases from V and 3 bases from J, with 11 bases between. The CDR3 spans 15 residues. The CDR3 DNA is TGTGCCAGCAGTTACGTTCGAGGGCCCAATCAGCCCCAGCATTTT. It yields the protein CASSYVRGPNQPQHF.

The V gene is TRBV27, the J gene TRBJ1-1; 10 bases agree with TRBD1. This CDR3 contains 13 residues. After removal of 5 bases from V and 11 bases from J, the junction contained 8 bases not matched to a gene. In germline, CDR1 is MNHEY, CDR2 SMNVEV (reference sequence). The CDR3 DNA is TGTGCCAGCAGTGTCGACAGGGGGCGACGGGCTTTCTTT. Protein: CASSVDRGRRAFF.

The chain has TRBV4-1 and TRBJ2-7; D remains ambiguous. Germline loops: CDR1 MGHRA, CDR2 YSYEKL. The V end lost 0 bases, the J end lost 3 bases, and 12 bases lay between the germline ends. The CDR3 is 15 residues long. CDR3 coding DNA: TGCGCCAGCAGCCAAGAAGGAAACAGTAACTACGAGCAGTACGTC. Protein sequence: CASSQEGNSNYEQYV.

This clonotype appeared once. The chain employs TRBV6-5 and TRBJ2-3; no reliable D call. This CDR3 comprises 13 residues. Germline V gene sequence: CDR1 MNHEY, CDR2 SVGAGI. The V end was cut by 6 bases, the J end by 1 base, with 8 bases between. Here the CDR3 reads CASRPYRTDTQYF. The CDR3 DNA is TGTGCCAGCAGGCCTTATCGCACAGATACGCAGTATTTT.

On this clonotype itself: Because it lacks the conserved phenylalanine or tryptophan at the end, this CDR3 is likely a read error. The chain has TRBV25-1 and TRBJ1-2; 8 bases are shared with TRBD1. V lost 10 bases, J lost 1 base, and 17 bases stayed unmatched. The CDR3 contains 17 residues. Germline V CDR1 and CDR2: MGHDK, SYGVNS. This CDR3 is CATHGQGSDPSNYGYTY. The CDR3 coding sequence is TGTGCCACCCATGGACAGGGCTCTGACCCTAGTAACTATGGCTACACCTAC.

This clonotype appeared a few times. The chain couples TRBV7-6 to TRBJ2-2; TRBD2 is a possible D gene (6 bases). The CDR3 contains 12 residues. Deletions cut 5 bases from V and 9 bases from J, with 10 bases between. Germline values: CDR1 SGHVS, CDR2 FNYEAQ. The CDR3 DNA is TGTGCCAGCAGCCCCGGGACTCGGGAGCTGTTTTTT. This encodes CASSPGTRELFF.

The V call is TRBV19, the J call TRBJ2-5; D is unclear. The germline V and J ends were trimmed by 3 bases and 0 bases, with 8 bases remaining between them. Germline CDR1 reads LNHDA; CDR2 reads SQIVND (reference sequence). The CDR3 consists of 14 residues. CDR3 region: CASSIDGYQETQYF. CDR3 sequence (DNA): TGTGCCAGTAGTATCGACGGGTACCAAGAGACCCAGTACTTC.